Presented here are 23 T cell receptor beta chains from one specimen sequenced in a study of blood T cells in healthy people across ages. Together with a sample-barcoded 5' primer, a J-beta primer mix was included in a second PCR lasting about 6 to 11 cycles. One entry per CDR3 protein results from TCRdb running MiXCR on the 5' RACE reads. The table lists some 940,000 distinct CDR3 sequences, about 29% of them singletons. These sequences were also reported in another study, on T cells of mothers and their children.

The sequencing input was blood. These receptor sequences come from a woman aged 40-49 years in good health.

This clonotype was picked up many times. The genes are TRBV5-6 and TRBJ2-7; D is ambiguous. V was pared by 2 bases and J by 2 bases, with 11 bases between. CDR1 is SGHDT and CDR2 is YYEEEE in the germline V gene. The CDR3 contains 14 residues. CDR3 region: CASSFSSATYEQYF. The CDR3 DNA reads as TGTGCCAGCAGCTTTAGTTCAGCCACCTACGAGCAGTACTTC.

The chain recombines TRBV5-1 with TRBJ2-5; 8 bases agree with TRBD1. Germline CDR1 and CDR2: SGHRS and YFSETQ. There are 16 residues in the CDR3. The ends lost 3 bases at V and 5 bases at J; junction bases unmatched: 12. Here the CDR3 reads CASSSEPGQGGETQYF. CDR3 DNA sequence: TGCGCCAGCAGCTCCGAGCCCGGACAGGGAGGCGAGACCCAGTACTTC.

This chain uses TRBV29-1 with TRBJ2-7; TRBD1 aligns across 8 bases. The J call may be faulty, since TRBJ2-5 better matches the DNA end. The CDR3 has 13 residues. CDR1 SQVTM and CDR2 ANQGSEA come from the germline V gene. CDR3 bases: TGCAGCGCCGAGAGGACAGGGCTCGGGACCCAGTACTTC. Translating it yields CSAERTGLGTQYF.

The chain links TRBV6-6 to TRBJ1-1; D is undetermined. CDR1 and CDR2 (germline): MNHNY, SVGAGI (reference sequence). The CDR3 runs 13 residues. Trimming removed 5 bases at V and 7 bases at J, with 14 bases between. The CDR3 spells CASSDGRTLEAFF. The CDR3 nucleotides read TGTGCCAGCAGTGACGGACGTACACTTGAAGCTTTCTTT.

This clonotype was observed a few times. The V call is TRBV20-1, the J call TRBJ2-7; D possibly uses TRBD1 or TRBD2 (5 bases each). Between the trimmed V and J ends, which lost 0 bases and 2 bases, there was a span of 14 bases. The germline V gene has CDR1 DFQATT and CDR2 SNEGSKA (reference sequence). The CDR3 loop spans 15 amino acids. CDR3 nucleotides: TGCAGTGCTAGAGATGGGGCCCTGGGGGCCTACGAGCAGTACTTC. Translated: CSARDGALGAYEQYF.

This rearrangement joins TRBV20-1 to TRBJ2-1; possibly TRBD1 or TRBD2 for D (5 bases each). Germline CDR1 and CDR2: DFQATT and SNEGSKA (reference sequence). Trimming stripped 0 bases from V and 9 bases from J, with 18 bases between. The CDR3 length is 15 residues. CDR3 in amino acids: CSARDRGLAWSEQFF. CDR3 bases: TGCAGTGCTAGAGATCGGGGCCTAGCCTGGAGTGAGCAGTTCTTC.

This clonotype was observed a single time. The chain is built from TRBV29-1 and TRBJ2-1; D may correspond to TRBD1 or TRBD2 (6 bases each). Germline CDR1 SQVTM, CDR2 ANQGSEA. The V and J ends lost 4 bases and 4 bases respectively, with 11 bases between them. This CDR3 is built from 13 residues. The CDR3 nucleotides read TGCAGCGTTGGCGGAGGGGGTTACAATGAGCAGTTCTTC. It translates to CSVGGGGYNEQFF.

In its sample, this clonotype was seen many times. The chain recombines TRBV28 with TRBJ2-7, with TRBD2 as a possible D gene (6 bases). The CDR3 runs to 16 residues. The V gene lost 5 bases and the J gene lost 4 bases, with 21 bases spanning the gap. Germline V gene data show CDR1 as MDHEN and CDR2 as SYDVKM. The CDR3 nucleotides are TGTGCCAGCAGTCAAGGGACGGGACTGAGAGAATACGAGCAGTACTTC. Its protein is CASSQGTGLREYEQYF.

The chain is built from TRBV7-8 and TRBJ2-7, with 8 bases lining up with TRBD1. The CDR3 is 15 amino acids. CDR1 and CDR2 from the germline V gene are SGHVS and FQNEAQ. With 6 bases clipped from V and 2 bases from J, the junction kept 9 bases outside the gene matches. CDR3 loop: CASRPTGAVTYEQYF. The CDR3 DNA follows: TGTGCCAGCAGACCGACAGGGGCAGTAACCTACGAGCAGTACTTC.

The chain uses TRBV5-1 and TRBJ2-7; TRBD1 aligns across 7 bases. The CDR3 covers 16 residues. With 0 bases clipped from V and 2 bases from J, the junction kept 8 bases outside the gene matches. Germline assignment: CDR1 SGHRS and CDR2 YFSETQ. DNA for the CDR3: TGCGCCAGCAGCTTGGAGGGGACAGAGTATACCTACGAGCAGTACTTC. It encodes CASSLEGTEYTYEQYF.

The gene calls are TRBV12-3 or TRBV12-4 and TRBJ2-2; TRBD2 matches 11 bases. Losses at the gene ends were 3 bases for V and 1 base for J; bases not matched to a gene: 7. There are 18 residues in the CDR3. CDR3 sequence reads: CASSFTLAGGLNTGELFF. The CDR3 coding sequence is TGTGCCAGCAGTTTTACCCTAGCGGGGGGCTTGAACACCGGGGAGCTGTTTTTT.

This clonotype was seen at least ten times. V is TRBV27 and J is TRBJ2-7; 7 bases line up with TRBD1. The CDR3 loop spans 14 amino acids. Germline trimming cut 6 bases from V and 0 bases from J; bases unmatched to any gene: 5. Germline loops: CDR1 MNHEY, CDR2 SMNVEV (reference sequence). CDR3 in DNA: TGTGCCAGCAGGGACAGGTTGAGCTCCTACGAGCAGTACTTC. Translating gives CASRDRLSSYEQYF.

The chain carries TRBV27 and TRBJ1-3; D ambiguous. CDR1 and CDR2 (germline): MNHEY, SMNVEV (reference sequence). The CDR3 runs 16 residues. Trimming removed 2 bases at V and 0 bases at J, with 11 bases between. CDR3 coding DNA: TGTGCCAGCAGTTTAATGGGTCCTATCTCTGGAAACACCATATATTTT. Its translation is CASSLMGPISGNTIYF.

The sample holds a few counts of this clonotype. At one end the junction does not follow the germline gene, possibly because of a read error. The chain carries TRBV24-1 and TRBJ2-6; TRBD1 is a possible D gene (5 bases). CDR3 length equals 17 residues. Per germline, CDR1 KGHDR and CDR2 SFDVKD. CDR3 sequence reads: CATSGRQSLSGANVRTF. DNA of the CDR3: TGTGCCACCAGTGGGAGACAAAGTCTCTCTGGGGCCAACGTCCGGACTTTC.

This clonotype appeared a few times. The J gene is TRBJ2-3, the V gene TRBV7-9; D unclear. The CDR3 runs to 16 residues. CDR1 SEHNR and CDR2 FQNEAQ come from the germline V gene (reference sequence). With 1 base removed from V and 0 bases from J, the gap between germline ends came to 11 bases. The CDR3 DNA follows: TGTGCCAGCAGCTTAGGGTTCTCAGCTAGCACAGATACGCAGTATTTT. It translates to CASSLGFSASTDTQYF. The whole variable domain, filled in from reference TRBV7-9 and TRBJ2-3, reads DTGVSQNPRHKITKRGQNVTFRCDPISEHNRLYWYRQTLGQGPEFLTYFQNEAQLEKSRLLSDRFSAERPKGSFSTLEIQRTEQGDSAMYLCASSLGFSASTDTQYFGPGTRLTVL.

This clonotype was seen a handful of times. The CDR3 DNA reads TGTGCCAGCAGTTCCCCCGCAGGCTCCTATAATTCACCCCTCCACTTT. This gives the protein CASSSPAGSYNSPLHF. V is TRBV27 and J is TRBJ1-6; no clear D gene. The CDR3 is 16 amino acids. The germline V gene encodes CDR1 MNHEY and CDR2 SMNVEV (reference sequence). V dropped 4 bases and J dropped 0 bases, with 10 bases sitting between them.

This clonotype has just a few counts. V gene TRBV29-1 combines with J gene TRBJ2-3; D is uncertain. Trimming shortened V by 6 bases and J by 3 bases, and 7 bases separated the two germline ends. Germline V gene data show CDR1 as SQVTM and CDR2 as ANQGSEA. The length of the CDR3 is 11 residues. The CDR3 is CSVLQTDTQYF. The CDR3 nucleotides are TGCAGCGTGCTACAGACAGATACGCAGTATTTT.

This clonotype was seen more than once but under ten times. The CDR3 is CASSLGRGSDSPLHF. CDR3 nucleotide sequence: TGTGCCAGCAGCTTAGGGAGGGGTAGTGATTCACCCCTCCACTTT. V usage is TRBV7-2 and J usage is TRBJ1-6; perhaps TRBD1 as D (5 bases). This CDR3 comprises 15 residues. Germline CDR1 is SGHTA and CDR2 is FQGNSA. V shed 1 base and J shed 8 bases, with 12 bases lying between them.

This clonotype occurred a few times. The rearrangement joins TRBV12-3 or TRBV12-4 to TRBJ2-1, with 8 bases identical to TRBD1. This CDR3 comprises 15 residues. V dropped 7 bases and J dropped 2; count of bases not matched to a gene: 7. Written as DNA, the CDR3 is TGTGCCAGCACCAGCGGACAGGGTCCCTACAATGAGCAGTTCTTC. It yields the protein CASTSGQGPYNEQFF.

The table lists this clonotype with a count of one. V usage is TRBV25-1 and J usage is TRBJ2-5; 7 bases agree with TRBD1. Trimming at V came to 5 bases and at J to 3 bases, leaving 9 bases not matched to a gene. This CDR3 has 15 residues. CDR1 is MGHDK, CDR2 SYGVNS, per germline. The CDR3 spells CASSKSPDREETQYF. Written as DNA, the CDR3 is TGTGCCAGCAGTAAATCCCCTGACAGGGAAGAGACCCAGTACTTC.

A single count supports this clonotype. The chain employs TRBV5-1 and TRBJ2-2; a possible D gene is TRBD2 (6 bases). Trimming took 0 bases from V and 0 from J, leaving 12 bases between them. This CDR3 region has 17 residues. CDR1 is SGHRS and CDR2 is YFSETQ in the germline V gene. In DNA form, the CDR3 reads TGCGCCAGCAGCTTGGGGCGGGGCAGCTCGAACACCGGGGAGCTGTTTTTT. Its protein is CASSLGRGSSNTGELFF.

As regards this clonotype: A junction boundary mismatches the germline segment, possibly from a read error. The chain has TRBV7-6 and TRBJ1-6; D gene uncertain. From germline, CDR1 is SGHVS and CDR2 FNYEAQ. The CDR3 consists of 15 residues. The CDR3 sequence is CASSLEGSYNSLLHF. CDR3 sequence (DNA): TGTGCCAGCAGCTTAGAAGGCTCCTATAATTCACTCCTCCACTTT.

In DNA form, the CDR3 reads TGTGCCAGCAGCTTAGCGGCAGGGGGAAGAGTGGGCGCTGAAGCTTTCTTT. Amino acids: CASSLAAGGRVGAEAFF. This chain uses TRBV7-9 with TRBJ1-1; 7 bases map to TRBD1. V lost 0 bases, J lost 6 bases, and 13 bases stayed unmatched. The CDR3 has 17 amino acids. The germline V gene has CDR1 SEHNR and CDR2 FQNEAQ (reference sequence).